The TCR beta chain described here comes from a study of early T cells in non-severe SARS-CoV-2 infection. Study information: Sequencing of unsorted whole blood was done on bulk RNA, leaving chains unpaired.

Attachment of unique molecular identifiers was made to individual cDNA molecules. TCRdb analysed the 5' RACE reads with MiXCR anew, one entry per CDR3 protein. The sample has about 25,000 distinct CDR3 sequences, 4.8% seen once. On this clonotype itself: Its cognate antigen is unknown.

General study results and limits: Anti-spike CD8 responses were favored by VDJdb matching, which missed private and CD4 specificities.

The source is an adult who was a healthcare worker with PCR-confirmed SARS-CoV-2 infection or an uninfected control (not recorded which). Sequencing was carried out using whole blood.

The CDR3 sequence is CSARRQSYQPQHF. The CDR3 DNA is TGCAGTGCTAGAAGACAGAGCTATCAGCCCCAGCATTTT. This chain joins TRBV20-1 and TRBJ1-5, with D possibly matching TRBD1 (5 bases). V was trimmed by 2 bases and J by 5 bases, leaving 10 bases between them. The CDR3 contains 13 residues. Germline V gene lookup returns CDR1 DFQATT and CDR2 SNEGSKA (reference sequence).